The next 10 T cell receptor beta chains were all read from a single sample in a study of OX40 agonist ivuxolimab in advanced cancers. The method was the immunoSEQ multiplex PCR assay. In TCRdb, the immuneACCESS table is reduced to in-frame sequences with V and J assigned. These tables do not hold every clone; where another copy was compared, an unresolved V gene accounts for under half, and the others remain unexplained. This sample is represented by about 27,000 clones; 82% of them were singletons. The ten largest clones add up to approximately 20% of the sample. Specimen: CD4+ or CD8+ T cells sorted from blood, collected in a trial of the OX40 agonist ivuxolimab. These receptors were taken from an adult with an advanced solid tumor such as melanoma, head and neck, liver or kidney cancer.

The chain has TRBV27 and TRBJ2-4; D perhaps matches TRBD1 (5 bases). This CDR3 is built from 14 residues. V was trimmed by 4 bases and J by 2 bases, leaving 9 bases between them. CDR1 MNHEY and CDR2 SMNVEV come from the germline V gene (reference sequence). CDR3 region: CASSSTGPKNIQYF. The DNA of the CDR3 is TGTGCCAGCAGTTCCACAGGCCCCAAAAACATTCAGTACTTC.

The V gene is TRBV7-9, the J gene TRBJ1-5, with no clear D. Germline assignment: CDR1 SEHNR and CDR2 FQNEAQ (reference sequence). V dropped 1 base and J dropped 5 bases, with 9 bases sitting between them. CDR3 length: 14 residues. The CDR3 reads CASSLDGSDQPQHF. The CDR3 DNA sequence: TGTGCCAGCAGCTTAGACGGGAGTGATCAGCCCCAGCATTTT.

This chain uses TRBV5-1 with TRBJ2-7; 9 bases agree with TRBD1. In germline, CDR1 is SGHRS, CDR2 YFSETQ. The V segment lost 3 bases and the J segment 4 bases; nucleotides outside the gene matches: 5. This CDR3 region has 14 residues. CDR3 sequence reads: CASSSRDRVYEQYF. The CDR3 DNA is TGCGCCAGCAGCTCCCGGGACAGGGTGTACGAGCAGTACTTC.

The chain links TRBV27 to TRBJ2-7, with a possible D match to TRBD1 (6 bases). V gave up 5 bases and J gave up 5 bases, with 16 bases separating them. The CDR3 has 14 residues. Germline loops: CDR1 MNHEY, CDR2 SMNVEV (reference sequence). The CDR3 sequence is CASSGKGVIDEQYF. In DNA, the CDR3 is TGTGCCAGCAGTGGGAAGGGGGTGATTGACGAGCAGTACTTC.

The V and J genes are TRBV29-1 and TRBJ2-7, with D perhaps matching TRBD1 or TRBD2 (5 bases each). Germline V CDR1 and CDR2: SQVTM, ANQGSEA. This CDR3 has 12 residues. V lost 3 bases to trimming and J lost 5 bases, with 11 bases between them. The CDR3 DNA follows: TGCAGCGTTGAGTCGGGGCTTGACGAGCAGTACTTC. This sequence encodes CSVESGLDEQYF.

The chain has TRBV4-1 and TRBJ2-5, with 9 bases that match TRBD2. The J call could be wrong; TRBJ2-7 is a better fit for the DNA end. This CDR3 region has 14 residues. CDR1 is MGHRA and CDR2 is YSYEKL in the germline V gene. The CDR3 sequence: CASRPGLASYEQYF. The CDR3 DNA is TGCGCCAGCAGGCCGGGACTAGCATCCTACGAGCAGTACTTC.

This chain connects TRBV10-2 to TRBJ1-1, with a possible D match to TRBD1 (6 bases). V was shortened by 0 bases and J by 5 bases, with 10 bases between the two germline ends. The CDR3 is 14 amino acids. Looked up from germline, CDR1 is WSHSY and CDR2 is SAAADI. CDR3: CASSESQGTTEAFF. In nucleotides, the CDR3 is TGCGCCAGCAGTGAGTCACAGGGAACGACTGAAGCTTTCTTT.

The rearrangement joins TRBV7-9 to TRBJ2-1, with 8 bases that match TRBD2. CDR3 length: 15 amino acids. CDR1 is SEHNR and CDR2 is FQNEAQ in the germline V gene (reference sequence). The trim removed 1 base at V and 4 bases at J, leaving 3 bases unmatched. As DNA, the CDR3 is TGTGCCAGCAGCTTAGTACTAGCGGCTTACAATGAGCAGTTCTTC. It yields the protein CASSLVLAAYNEQFF.

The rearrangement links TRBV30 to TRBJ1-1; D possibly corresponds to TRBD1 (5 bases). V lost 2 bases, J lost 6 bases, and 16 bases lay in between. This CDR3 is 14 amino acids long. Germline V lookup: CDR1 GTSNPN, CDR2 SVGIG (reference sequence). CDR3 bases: TGTGCCTGGAGTCTCGGGGGAATAGGTCCTGAAGCTTTCTTT. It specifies CAWSLGGIGPEAFF.

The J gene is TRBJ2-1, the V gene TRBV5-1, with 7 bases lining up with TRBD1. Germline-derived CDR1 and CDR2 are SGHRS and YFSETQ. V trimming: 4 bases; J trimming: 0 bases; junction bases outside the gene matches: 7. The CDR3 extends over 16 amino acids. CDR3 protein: CASSPYRGSSYNEQFF. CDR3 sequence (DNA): TGCGCCAGCAGCCCTTACAGGGGAAGCTCCTACAATGAGCAGTTCTTC.